Listed below are T cell receptor beta chains from one sample, sequenced in a study of cytomegalovirus exposure and HLA in healthy donors. TCRdb keeps only in-frame clones here, not all; method: immunoSEQ multiplex PCR. The table shows about 98,000 clones, with roughly 70% occurring only once. Material: PBMCs. These receptors came from a male donor in good health and CMV-seronegative. CDR3s include the opening cysteine and the closing phenylalanine or tryptophan. Fields, in order: J gene, clone size, V gene, D gene, CDR3 protein, CDR3 DNA. The D gene is left open where the match is weak. The listing skips clone size in some rows; elsewhere it reads once, few, many or a size class.

>TRBJ2-3|-|TRBV5-1|TRBD1
CASSFRTGGTDTQYF
TGCGCCAGCAGCTTCCGGACAGGGGGAACAGATACGCAGTATTTT
>TRBJ1-4|few|TRBV9|TRBD1
CASSPRTGGGEKLFF
TGTGCCAGCAGCCCCCGGACAGGGGGCGGTGAAAAACTGTTTTTT
>TRBJ2-1|once|TRBV27|TRBD2
CASTTGLAGNNEQFF
TGTGCCAGCACCACCGGGCTAGCGGGAAACAATGAGCAGTTCTTC
>TRBJ2-7|-|TRBV9|TRBD2
CASSVATGTSGSFYEQYF
TGTGCCAGCAGCGTAGCTACAGGAACTAGCGGGAGTTTCTACGAGCAGTACTTC
>TRBJ2-1|once|TRBV11-1|-
CASSLDSLREQFF
TGTGCCAGCAGTTTGGACTCGCTCCGGGAGCAGTTCTTC
>TRBJ2-1|-|TRBV6-4|TRBD2
CASSAREGLNEQFF
TGTGCCAGCAGTGCGCGGGAGGGCCTGAATGAGCAGTTCTTC
>TRBJ1-2|-|TRBV19|TRBD1
CASSLRQGDYGYTF
TGTGCCAGTAGTCTCCGACAGGGAGACTATGGCTACACCTTC
>TRBJ1-2|-|TRBV10-3|TRBD1
CAITSTGSQSNSGYTF
TGTGCCATCACCTCGACAGGGTCGCAATCGAATTCTGGCTACACCTTC
>TRBJ1-1|-|TRBV6-6|TRBD1
CASSYRTGGETEAFF
TGTGCCAGCAGTTATAGGACAGGGGGCGAGACTGAAGCTTTCTTT
>TRBJ2-7|-|TRBV28|-
CASSLRSYEQYF
TGTGCCAGCAGTTTGAGGTCCTACGAGCAGTACTTC
>TRBJ1-4|-|TRBV28|-
CASSLFTGYNEKLFF
TGTGCCAGCAGTTTATTTACGGGGTATAATGAAAAACTGTTTTTT
>TRBJ2-7|-|TRBV30|-
CAWTLTGYEQYF
TGTGCCTGGACGCTTACAGGGTACGAGCAGTACTTC
>TRBJ2-1|-|TRBV27|TRBD2
CASSPGTSGIEQFF
TGTGCCAGCAGTCCCGGGACTAGCGGGATCGAGCAGTTCTTC
>TRBJ1-2|-|TRBV2|-
CATKARGAKSYGYTF
TGTGCCACCAAAGCTCGGGGGGCGAAGAGCTATGGCTACACCTTC
>TRBJ1-3|-|TRBV7-8|TRBD1
CASSEQGAQGNTIYF
TGTGCCAGCAGCGAACAGGGGGCGCAGGGAAACACCATATATTTT
>TRBJ2-7|-|TRBV4-1|TRBD1
CASSQDRDNRGEQYF
TGCGCCAGCAGCCAAGATCGGGACAACAGGGGCGAGCAGTACTTC
>TRBJ2-1|-|TRBV9|TRBD1
CASSVRLGQGRNEQFF
TGTGCCAGCAGCGTAAGATTGGGACAGGGGAGAAATGAGCAGTTCTTC
>TRBJ2-7|-|TRBV25-1|-
CASARTGSNYEQYF
TGTGCCAGCGCCCGAACAGGATCTAACTACGAGCAGTACTTC
>TRBJ1-2|-|TRBV14|-
CASSQERLYGYTF
TGTGCCAGCAGCCAAGAACGACTCTATGGCTACACCTTC
>TRBJ2-3|-|TRBV7-2|TRBD2
CASSLQASGKSAADTQYF
TGTGCCAGCAGCTTACAGGCTAGCGGGAAATCTGCCGCAGATACGCAGTATTTT
>TRBJ2-7|once|TRBV7-9|-
CASSLFPRYEQYF
TGTGCCAGCAGCTTGTTCCCGCGCTACGAGCAGTACTTC
>TRBJ2-1|-|TRBV14|TRBD1
CASSRTGGYYNEQFF
TGTGCCAGCAGCCGGACAGGGGGCTACTACAATGAGCAGTTCTTC
>TRBJ2-6|-|TRBV28|-
CATTRAGANVLTF
TGTGCCACGACCAGGGCGGGGGCCAACGTCCTGACTTTC
>TRBJ2-5|-|TRBV9|TRBD2
CASSVLAGGPGYQETQYF
TGTGCCAGCAGCGTTTTAGCGGGAGGGCCAGGGTACCAAGAGACCCAGTACTTC
>TRBJ2-3|-|TRBV2|TRBD2
CASIGPGLAGGPSDTQYF
TGTGCCAGCATCGGACCAGGACTAGCGGGAGGGCCTTCAGATACGCAGTATTTT
>TRBJ2-7|-|TRBV4-2|-
CASSQWSRVGEQYF
TGTGCCAGCAGCCAATGGTCGAGAGTTGGTGAGCAGTACTTC
>TRBJ2-1|-|TRBV4-2|-
CASSQEEGNEQFF
TGTGCCAGCAGCCAAGAAGAGGGTAATGAGCAGTTCTTC
>TRBJ2-2|-|TRBV5-6|TRBD1
CASSWIPTGVGTGELFF
TGTGCCAGCAGCTGGATACCGACAGGGGTAGGCACCGGGGAGCTGTTTTTT
>TRBJ1-6|-|TRBV6-6|TRBD1
CASSYGTGLQSPLHF
TGTGCCAGCAGTTACGGGACAGGGTTACAGTCACCCCTCCACTTT
>TRBJ1-1|-|TRBV19|-
CASSIVGQNTEAFF
TGTGCCAGTAGTATAGTGGGACAGAACACTGAAGCTTTCTTT